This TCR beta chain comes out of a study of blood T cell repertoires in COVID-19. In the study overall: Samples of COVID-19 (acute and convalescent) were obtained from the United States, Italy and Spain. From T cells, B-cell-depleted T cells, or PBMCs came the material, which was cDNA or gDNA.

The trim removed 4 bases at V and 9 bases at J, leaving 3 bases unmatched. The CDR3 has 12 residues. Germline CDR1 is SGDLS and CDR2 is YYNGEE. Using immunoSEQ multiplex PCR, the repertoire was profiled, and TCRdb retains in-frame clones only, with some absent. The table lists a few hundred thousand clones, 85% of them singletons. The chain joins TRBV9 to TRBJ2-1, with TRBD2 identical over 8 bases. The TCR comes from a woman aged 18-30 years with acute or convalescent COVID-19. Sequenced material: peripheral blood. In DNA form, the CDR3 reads TGTGCCAGCAGCAGACTAGCGAGTGAGCAGTTCTTC. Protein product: CASSRLASEQFF.